This TCR beta chain was identified during a study of blood T cell repertoires in COVID-19. V gave up 4 bases and J gave up 6 bases, with 17 bases separating them. Germline-derived CDR1 and CDR2 are SGHNT and YYREEE (reference sequence). This CDR3 has 16 residues. This clone was recorded a few times. Under the authors' procedure: Amplified reference gene primers provided the basis for estimating nucleated cell counts. TCRdb's table, derived via immunoSEQ multiplex PCR, lists solely in-frame clones and lacks some. D and trimming were read from the DNA, whereas the V and J calls and clone size are those reported in that table. Among 72,000 or so clones, approximately 86% were seen once, and the ten largest hold about an eighth.

The sample consisted of peripheral blood. This clonotype was obtained from a woman aged 60-75 years with acute or convalescent COVID-19. The rearrangement joins TRBV5-4 to TRBJ1-6; a weak D match, TRBD1 (6 bases). Here the CDR3 reads CASSPIGGLSNSPLHF. The CDR3 DNA reads as TGTGCCAGCAGCCCTATCGGGGGGCTTAGTAATTCACCCCTCCACTTT. The full variable domain, rest sourced from reference TRBV5-4 and TRBJ1-6, is ETGVTQSPTHLIKTRGQQVTLRCSSQSGHNTVSWYQQALGQGPQFIFQYYREEENGRGNFPPRFSGLQFPNYSSELNVNALELDDSALYLCASSPIGGLSNSPLHFGNGTRLTVT.